Below, 10 T cell receptor beta chains from the same sample are listed, as sequenced in a study of cytomegalovirus exposure and HLA in healthy donors. The PCR used 60 Vbeta and 13 Jbeta primers. TCRdb's table, derived via immunoSEQ multiplex PCR, lists solely in-frame clones and lacks some. The sample yields 200,000 or so clones, of which the top ten take up roughly 1.2%. Sequenced sample: PBMCs. The receptors were sampled from a girl aged 2 to 9 in good health and CMV-seropositive.

This chain's CDR3 is CASSYSAQRHEKLFF. CDR3 coding DNA: TGTGCCAGCAGTTACTCAGCGCAACGCCATGAAAAACTGTTTTTT. V is TRBV6-5 and J is TRBJ1-4, with D unclear. This CDR3 comprises 15 residues. V gave up 0 bases and J gave up 6 bases, with 11 bases separating them. Germline V gene data show CDR1 as MNHEY and CDR2 as SVGAGI.

The chain combines TRBV27 with TRBJ2-7, with D possibly TRBD2 on 5 matching bases. CDR1 is MNHEY and CDR2 is SMNVEV in the germline V gene (reference sequence). The CDR3 contains 15 residues. V was shortened by 5 bases and J by 2 bases, with 16 bases between the two germline ends. CDR3 sequence reads: CASSPRASLTYEQYF. DNA for the CDR3: TGTGCCAGCAGTCCAAGAGCTAGCCTTACCTACGAGCAGTACTTC.

About this clone: Other nucleotide sequences from this sample produce the same CDR3. The chain combines TRBV29-1 with TRBJ2-7; TRBD2 agrees at 13 bases. The germline CDR1 and CDR2 sequences are SQVTM and ANQGSEA. CDR3 length: 13 amino acids. With 6 bases clipped from V and 11 bases from J, the junction kept 10 bases outside the gene matches. CDR3 region: CSVELAGGPIKYF. The CDR3 nucleotides are TGCAGCGTCGAACTAGCGGGAGGGCCGATCAAGTACTTC.

This chain links TRBV15 with TRBJ1-1; TRBD1 matches at 9 bases. Germline CDR1 LNHNV, CDR2 YYDKDF (reference sequence). The CDR3 has 15 residues. J was trimmed by 5 bases and V by 3 bases; bases with no gene match: 7. The CDR3 loop is CATSRPEGTGTEAFF. For the CDR3, the DNA is TGTGCCACCAGCAGGCCGGAAGGGACAGGGACTGAAGCTTTCTTT.

Of note for this clone: Germline and junction disagree at one end, which may indicate a read error. This rearrangement joins TRBV7-7 to TRBJ2-1, with D possibly matching TRBD2 (6 bases). CDR1 is SSHAT and CDR2 is FNYEAQ in the germline V gene (reference sequence). There are 15 residues in the CDR3. CDR3 nucleotide sequence: TGTGCTAGCAGCCAATCTGTGACTAGTTCCAATGAGCAGTTCTTC. As protein: CASSQSVTSSNEQFF. The full variable domain, with the rest looked up from reference TRBV7-7 and TRBJ2-1, is GAGVSQSPRYKVTKRGQDVTLRCDPISSHATLYWYQQALGQGPEFLTYFNYEAQPDKSGLPSDRFSAERPEGSISTLTIQRTEQRDSAMYRCASSQSVTSSNEQFFGPGTRLTVL.

In nucleotides, the CDR3 is TGTGCCAGCCTGAGGGAGAGAGACAATGAGCAGTTCTTC. Translation gives CASLRERDNEQFF. The V call is TRBV2, the J call TRBJ2-1, with D perhaps matching TRBD2 (5 bases). V gave up 8 bases and J gave up 5 bases, with 13 bases separating them. The CDR3 contains 13 residues. Germline V lookup: CDR1 SNHLY, CDR2 FYNNEI.

The chain is built from TRBV27 and TRBJ1-1; possible D gene TRBD1, 5 bases. The V gene's germline CDR1 is MNHEY and CDR2 SMNVEV (reference sequence). V was cut by 4 bases and J by 1 base, with 16 bases left in between. The CDR3 covers 16 residues. The CDR3 DNA is TGTGCCAGCAGTTACTCGGGCGGGGGGGGGAACACTGAAGCTTTCTTT. The encoded protein is CASSYSGGGGNTEAFF.

J is TRBJ2-5 and V is TRBV27; TRBD1 matches at 8 bases. The V and J ends lost 3 bases and 5 bases, in that order; junction bases with no gene match: 8. CDR1 MNHEY and CDR2 SMNVEV come from the germline V gene (reference sequence). This CDR3 has 15 residues. In nucleotides, the CDR3 is TGTGCCAGCAGTTTTGGTCAGGGGGCGCGGGAGACCCAGTACTTC. Translated: CASSFGQGARETQYF.

The rearrangement joins TRBV27 to TRBJ2-2, with 7 nucleotides matching TRBD1. Germline V gene lookup returns CDR1 MNHEY and CDR2 SMNVEV (reference sequence). The CDR3 is made up of 16 amino acids. The V gene end was trimmed by 2 bases and the J gene end by 7 bases; junction bases not matched to a gene: 10. CDR3 loop: CASSLVQGVAGGELFF. The CDR3 nucleotides read TGTGCCAGCAGTTTAGTTCAGGGGGTGGCAGGCGGGGAGCTGTTTTTT.

The rearrangement links TRBV29-1 to TRBJ2-5, with 7 bases identical to TRBD1. The J call may be wrong; the DNA end is better matched by TRBJ2-7. Germline V gene data show CDR1 as SQVTM and CDR2 as ANQGSEA. This CDR3 has 12 amino acids. CDR3: CSVTGQWSEQYF. The CDR3 nucleotides read TGCAGCGTCACGGGACAGTGGAGCGAGCAGTACTTC.